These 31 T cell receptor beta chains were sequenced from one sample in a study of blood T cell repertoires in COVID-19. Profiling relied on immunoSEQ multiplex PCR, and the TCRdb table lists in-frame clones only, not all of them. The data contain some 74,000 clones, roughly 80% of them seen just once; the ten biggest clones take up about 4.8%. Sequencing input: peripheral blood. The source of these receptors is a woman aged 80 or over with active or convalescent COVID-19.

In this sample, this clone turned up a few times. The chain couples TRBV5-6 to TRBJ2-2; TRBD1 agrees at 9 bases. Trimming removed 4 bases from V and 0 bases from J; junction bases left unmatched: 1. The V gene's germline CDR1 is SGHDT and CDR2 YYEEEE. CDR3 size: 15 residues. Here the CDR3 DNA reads TGTGCCAGCAGCCGGACAGGGGCGAACACCGGGGAGCTGTTTTTT. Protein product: CASSRTGANTGELFF. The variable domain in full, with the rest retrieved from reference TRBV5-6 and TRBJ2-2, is DAGVTQSPTHLIKTRGQQVTLRCSPKSGHDTVSWYQQALGQGPQFIFQYYEEEERQRGNFPDRFSGHQFPNYSSELNVNALLLGDSALYLCASSRTGANTGELFFGEGSRLTVL.

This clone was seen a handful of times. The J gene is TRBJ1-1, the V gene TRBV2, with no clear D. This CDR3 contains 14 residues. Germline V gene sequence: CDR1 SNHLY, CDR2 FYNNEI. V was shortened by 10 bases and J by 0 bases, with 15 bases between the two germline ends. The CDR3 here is CATGSGVLNTEAFF. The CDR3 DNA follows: TGTGCCACGGGGAGTGGCGTTTTGAACACTGAAGCTTTCTTT.

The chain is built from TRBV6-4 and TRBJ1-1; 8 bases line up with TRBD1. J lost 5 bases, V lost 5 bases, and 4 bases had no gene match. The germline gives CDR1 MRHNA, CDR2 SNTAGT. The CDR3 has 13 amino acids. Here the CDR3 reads CASSLQGATEAFF. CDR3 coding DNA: TGTGCCAGCAGTCTTCAGGGGGCTACTGAAGCTTTCTTT.

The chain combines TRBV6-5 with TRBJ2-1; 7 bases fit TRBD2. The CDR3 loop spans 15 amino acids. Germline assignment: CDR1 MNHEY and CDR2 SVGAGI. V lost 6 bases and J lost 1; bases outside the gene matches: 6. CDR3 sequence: CASSSRERSYNEQFF. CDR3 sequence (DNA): TGTGCCAGCAGCTCGCGGGAGAGGTCCTACAATGAGCAGTTCTTC.

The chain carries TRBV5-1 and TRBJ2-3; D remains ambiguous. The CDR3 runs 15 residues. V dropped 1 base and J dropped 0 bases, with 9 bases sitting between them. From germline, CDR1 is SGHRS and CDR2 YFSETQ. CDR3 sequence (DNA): TGCGCCAGCAGCTTGACCAGGATCAGCACAGATACGCAGTATTTT. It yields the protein CASSLTRISTDTQYF.

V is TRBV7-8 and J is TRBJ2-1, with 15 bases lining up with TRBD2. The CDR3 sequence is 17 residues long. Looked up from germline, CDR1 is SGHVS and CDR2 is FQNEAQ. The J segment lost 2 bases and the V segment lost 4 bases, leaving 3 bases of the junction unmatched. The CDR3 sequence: CASSWGLAGGAYNEQFF. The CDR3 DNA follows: TGTGCCAGCAGCTGGGGACTAGCGGGAGGAGCCTACAATGAGCAGTTCTTC.

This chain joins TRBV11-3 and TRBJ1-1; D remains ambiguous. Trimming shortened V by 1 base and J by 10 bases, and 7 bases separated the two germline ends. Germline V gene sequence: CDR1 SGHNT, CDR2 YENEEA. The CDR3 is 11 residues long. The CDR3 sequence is CASSLVGLAFF. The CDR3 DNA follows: TGTGCCAGCAGCTTAGTCGGTCTAGCTTTCTTT. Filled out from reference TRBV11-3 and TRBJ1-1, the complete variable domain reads EAGVVQSPRYKIIEKKQPVAFWCNPISGHNTLYWYLQNLGQGPELLIRYENEEAVDDSQLPKDRFSAERLKGVDSTLKIQPAELGDSAVYLCASSLVGLAFFGQGTRLTVV.

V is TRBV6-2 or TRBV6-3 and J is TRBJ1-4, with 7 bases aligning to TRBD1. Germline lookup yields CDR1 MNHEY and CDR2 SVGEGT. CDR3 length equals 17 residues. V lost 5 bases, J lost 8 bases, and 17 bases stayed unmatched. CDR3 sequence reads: CASSRAGGIAQLEKLFF. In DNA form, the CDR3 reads TGTGCCAGCAGTAGGGCAGGGGGAATTGCCCAGCTCGAAAAACTGTTTTTT.

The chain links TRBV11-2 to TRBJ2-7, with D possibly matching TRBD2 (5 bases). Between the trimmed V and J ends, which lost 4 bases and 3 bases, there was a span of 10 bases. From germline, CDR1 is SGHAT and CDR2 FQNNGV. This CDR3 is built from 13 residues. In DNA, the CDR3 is TGTGCCAGCAGCTCCGGACTCGACTACGAGCAGTACTTC. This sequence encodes CASSSGLDYEQYF. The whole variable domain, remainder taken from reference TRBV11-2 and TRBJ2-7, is EAGVAQSPRYKIIEKRQSVAFWCNPISGHATLYWYQQILGQGPKLLIQFQNNGVVDDSQLPKDRFSAERLKGVDSTLKIQPAKLEDSAVYLCASSSGLDYEQYFGPGTRLTVT.

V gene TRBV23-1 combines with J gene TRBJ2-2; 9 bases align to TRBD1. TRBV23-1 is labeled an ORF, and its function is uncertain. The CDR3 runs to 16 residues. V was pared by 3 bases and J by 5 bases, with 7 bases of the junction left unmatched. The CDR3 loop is CASSQGGQGKTGELFF. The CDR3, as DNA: TGCGCCAGCAGTCAGGGGGGACAGGGAAAGACCGGGGAGCTGTTTTTT.

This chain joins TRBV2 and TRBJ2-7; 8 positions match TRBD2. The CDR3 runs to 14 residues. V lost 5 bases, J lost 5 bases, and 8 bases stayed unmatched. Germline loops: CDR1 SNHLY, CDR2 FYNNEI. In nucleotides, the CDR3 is TGTGCCAGCAGTAGAAGCGGGAGTCAGAACGAGCAGTACTTC. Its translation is CASSRSGSQNEQYF.

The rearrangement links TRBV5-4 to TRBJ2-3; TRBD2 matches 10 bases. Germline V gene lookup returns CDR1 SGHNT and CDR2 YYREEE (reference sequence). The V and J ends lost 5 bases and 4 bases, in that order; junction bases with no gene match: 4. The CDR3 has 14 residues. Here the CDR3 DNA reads TGTGCCAGCAGGAACGGACTAGCGGCAGATACGCAGTATTTT. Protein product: CASRNGLAADTQYF. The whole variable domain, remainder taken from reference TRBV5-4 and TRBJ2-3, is ETGVTQSPTHLIKTRGQQVTLRCSSQSGHNTVSWYQQALGQGPQFIFQYYREEENGRGNFPPRFSGLQFPNYSSELNVNALELDDSALYLCASRNGLAADTQYFGPGTRLTVL.

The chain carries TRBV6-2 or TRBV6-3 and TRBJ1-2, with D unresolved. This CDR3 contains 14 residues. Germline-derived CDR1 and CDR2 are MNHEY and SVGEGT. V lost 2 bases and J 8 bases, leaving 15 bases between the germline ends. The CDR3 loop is CASSYRVNIEGYTF. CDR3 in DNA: TGTGCCAGCAGTTACCGCGTCAATATAGAGGGCTACACCTTC.

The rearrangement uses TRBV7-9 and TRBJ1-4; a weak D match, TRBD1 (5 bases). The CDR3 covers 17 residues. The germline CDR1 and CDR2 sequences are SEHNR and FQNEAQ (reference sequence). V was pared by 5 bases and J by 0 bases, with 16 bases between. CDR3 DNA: TGTGCCAGCAGCATTGGGGCGGGGCCTGCAACTAATGAAAAACTGTTTTTT. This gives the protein CASSIGAGPATNEKLFF.

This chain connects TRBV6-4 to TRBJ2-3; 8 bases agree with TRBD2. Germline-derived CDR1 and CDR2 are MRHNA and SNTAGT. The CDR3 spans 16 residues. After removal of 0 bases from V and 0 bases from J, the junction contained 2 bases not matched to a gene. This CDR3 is CASSDSGGRSTDTQYF. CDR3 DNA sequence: TGTGCCAGCAGTGACTCAGGCGGGAGGAGCACAGATACGCAGTATTTT.

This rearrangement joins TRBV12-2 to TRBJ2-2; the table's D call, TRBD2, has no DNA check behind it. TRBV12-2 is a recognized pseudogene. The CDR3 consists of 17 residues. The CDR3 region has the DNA TGTGCAAGTCGCTTAGGAACTAGCGGGAAGGACACCGGGGAGCTGTTTTTT. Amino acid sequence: CASRLGTSGKDTGELFF.

CDR3 sequence reads: CASSPGLAKNTDTQYF. The DNA of the CDR3 is TGCGCCAGCAGCCCGGGACTAGCAAAGAACACAGATACGCAGTATTTT. The J gene is TRBJ2-3, the V gene TRBV5-1; 9 nucleotides agree with TRBD2. Germline CDR1 reads SGHRS; CDR2 reads YFSETQ. The trim removed 4 bases at V and 2 bases at J, leaving 8 bases unmatched. The CDR3 sequence is 16 residues long.

The CDR3 DNA reads as TGTGCCAGCAGTTACCGCGGGGTACCTCTCGACGAGCAGTACTTC. The encoded protein is CASSYRGVPLDEQYF. The J gene is TRBJ2-7, the V gene TRBV6-5; maybe TRBD2 (6 bases). This CDR3 region has 15 residues. Germline CDR1 reads MNHEY; CDR2 reads SVGAGI. V lost 2 bases, J lost 5 bases, and 16 bases lay in between.

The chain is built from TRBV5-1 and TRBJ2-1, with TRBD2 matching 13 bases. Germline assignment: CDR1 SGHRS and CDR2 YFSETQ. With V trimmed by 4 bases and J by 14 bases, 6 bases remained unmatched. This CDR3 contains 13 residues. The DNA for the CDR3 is TGCGCCAGCAGCCAGGGGACTAGCGGGACGGAGTTCTTC. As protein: CASSQGTSGTEFF.

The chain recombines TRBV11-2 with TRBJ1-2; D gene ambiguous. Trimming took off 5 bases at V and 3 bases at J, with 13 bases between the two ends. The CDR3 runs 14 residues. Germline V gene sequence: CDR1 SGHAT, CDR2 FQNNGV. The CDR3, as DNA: TGTGCCAGCAGCCCCCATCCAGAAGACTATGGCTACACCTTC. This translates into CASSPHPEDYGYTF.

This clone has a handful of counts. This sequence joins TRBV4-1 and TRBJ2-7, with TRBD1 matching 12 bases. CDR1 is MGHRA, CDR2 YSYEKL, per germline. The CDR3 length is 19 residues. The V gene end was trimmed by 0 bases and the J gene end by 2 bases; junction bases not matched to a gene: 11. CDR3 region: CASSQEGPGQGAEAYEQYF. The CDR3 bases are TGCGCCAGCAGCCAAGAGGGTCCGGGACAGGGGGCGGAGGCCTACGAGCAGTACTTC.

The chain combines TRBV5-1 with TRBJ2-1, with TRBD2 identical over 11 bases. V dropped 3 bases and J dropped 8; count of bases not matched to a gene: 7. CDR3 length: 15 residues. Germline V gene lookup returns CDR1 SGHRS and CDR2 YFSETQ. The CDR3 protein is CASSSWTSGWDEQFF. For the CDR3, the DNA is TGCGCCAGCAGCTCCTGGACTAGCGGGTGGGATGAGCAGTTCTTC.

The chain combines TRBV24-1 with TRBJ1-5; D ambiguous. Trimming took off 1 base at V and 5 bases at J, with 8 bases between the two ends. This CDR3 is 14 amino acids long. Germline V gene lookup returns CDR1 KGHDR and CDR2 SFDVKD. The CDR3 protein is CATSDLTVDQPQHF. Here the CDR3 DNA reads TGTGCCACCAGTGATTTAACTGTAGATCAGCCCCAGCATTTT.

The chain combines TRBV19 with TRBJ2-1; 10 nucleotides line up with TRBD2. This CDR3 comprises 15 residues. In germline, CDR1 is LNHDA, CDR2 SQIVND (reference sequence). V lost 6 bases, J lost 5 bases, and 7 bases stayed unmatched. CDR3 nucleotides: TGTGCCAGTAGACCAGCGGGGGGGCGTAACAATGAGCAGTTCTTC. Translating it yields CASRPAGGRNNEQFF.

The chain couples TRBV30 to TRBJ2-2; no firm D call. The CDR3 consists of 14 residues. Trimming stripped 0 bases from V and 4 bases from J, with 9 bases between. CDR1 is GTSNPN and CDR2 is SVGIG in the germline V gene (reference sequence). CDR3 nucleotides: TGTGCCTGGAGTGTAACAGTAGGCACCGGGGAGCTGTTTTTT. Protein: CAWSVTVGTGELFF.

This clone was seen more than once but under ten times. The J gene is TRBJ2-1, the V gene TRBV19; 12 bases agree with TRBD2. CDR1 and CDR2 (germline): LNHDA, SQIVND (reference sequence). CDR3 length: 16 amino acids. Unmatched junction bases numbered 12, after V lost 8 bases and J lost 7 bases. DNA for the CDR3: TGTGCCAGTTGTCCCGAGGGACTAGCGGGCGTTAATGAGCAGTTCTTC. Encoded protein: CASCPEGLAGVNEQFF.

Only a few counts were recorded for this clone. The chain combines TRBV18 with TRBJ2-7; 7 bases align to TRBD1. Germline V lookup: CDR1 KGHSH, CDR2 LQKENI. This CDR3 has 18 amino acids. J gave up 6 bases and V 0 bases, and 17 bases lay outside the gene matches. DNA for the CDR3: TGTGCCAGCTCACCACCAGGGGGCCAAGCCGCTATTAATGCCGAGCAGTACTTC. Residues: CASSPPGGQAAINAEQYF.

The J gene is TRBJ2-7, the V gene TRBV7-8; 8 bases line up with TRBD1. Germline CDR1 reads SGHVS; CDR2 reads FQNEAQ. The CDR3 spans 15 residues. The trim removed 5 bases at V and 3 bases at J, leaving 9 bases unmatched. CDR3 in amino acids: CASSQMGQANYEQYF. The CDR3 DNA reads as TGTGCCAGCAGCCAGATGGGACAGGCAAACTACGAGCAGTACTTC.

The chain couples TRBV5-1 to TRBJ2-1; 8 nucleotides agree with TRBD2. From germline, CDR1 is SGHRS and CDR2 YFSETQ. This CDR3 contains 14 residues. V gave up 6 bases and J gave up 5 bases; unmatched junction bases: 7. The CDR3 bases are TGCGCCAGCAAAAATATACTAGCGGACAATGAGCAGTTCTTC. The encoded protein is CASKNILADNEQFF.

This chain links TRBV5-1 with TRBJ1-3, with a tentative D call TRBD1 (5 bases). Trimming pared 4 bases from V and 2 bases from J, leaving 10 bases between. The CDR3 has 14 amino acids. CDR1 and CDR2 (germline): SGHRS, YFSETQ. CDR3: CASSPGTAGNTIYF. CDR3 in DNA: TGCGCCAGCAGCCCCGGGACTGCTGGAAACACCATATATTTT.

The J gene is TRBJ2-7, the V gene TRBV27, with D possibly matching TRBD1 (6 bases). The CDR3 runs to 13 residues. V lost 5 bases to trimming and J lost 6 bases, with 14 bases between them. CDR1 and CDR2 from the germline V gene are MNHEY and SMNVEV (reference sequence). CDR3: CASSRAGVGEQYF. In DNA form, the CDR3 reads TGTGCCAGCAGTCGCGCAGGGGTGGGCGAGCAGTACTTC.